This T cell receptor beta chain derives from a study of regulatory T cells in long-lasting Graves disease. Looking at the study overall: Positive TSH receptor antibodies alongside over 5 years of antithyroid drugs were what marked Graves' disease as persistent. Study conclusions and caveats: Shared public clonotypes totalled approximately 3,000 in persistent patients, compared with roughly 970 in new patients.

HTBI primers from iRepertoire and Arm-PCR of CDR3 regions yielded the TCR beta libraries. TCRdb fed the multiplex PCR reads into MiXCR, producing one record per CDR3 protein. Of over 450,000 distinct CDR3 sequences in the sample, roughly 21% were seen once. This CDR3 contains 14 residues. CDR1 is MGHRA and CDR2 is YSYEKL in the germline V gene. The V and J ends lost 3 bases and 6 bases respectively, with 14 bases between them. Worth noting for this clonotype: Its target is not known.

Time point of the sample: persistent/refractory GD, antithyroid drugs over 5 years with positive TRAb. With RNA extracted from PBMCs as input, the TCR library was made. The patients included were those that came from an endocrinology department in Xi'an, China. Sequencing was performed on peripheral blood mononuclear cells (PBMCs), taken when the disease was refractory, from a patient treated with antithyroid drugs. This chain connects TRBV4-1 to TRBJ1-2; perhaps TRBD1 as D (5 bases). The TCR sequence derives from a female donor with Graves disease. CDR3 sequence: CASSHLGLPDGYTF. CDR3 DNA sequence: TGCGCCAGCAGCCATCTGGGACTGCCCGATGGCTACACCTTC.